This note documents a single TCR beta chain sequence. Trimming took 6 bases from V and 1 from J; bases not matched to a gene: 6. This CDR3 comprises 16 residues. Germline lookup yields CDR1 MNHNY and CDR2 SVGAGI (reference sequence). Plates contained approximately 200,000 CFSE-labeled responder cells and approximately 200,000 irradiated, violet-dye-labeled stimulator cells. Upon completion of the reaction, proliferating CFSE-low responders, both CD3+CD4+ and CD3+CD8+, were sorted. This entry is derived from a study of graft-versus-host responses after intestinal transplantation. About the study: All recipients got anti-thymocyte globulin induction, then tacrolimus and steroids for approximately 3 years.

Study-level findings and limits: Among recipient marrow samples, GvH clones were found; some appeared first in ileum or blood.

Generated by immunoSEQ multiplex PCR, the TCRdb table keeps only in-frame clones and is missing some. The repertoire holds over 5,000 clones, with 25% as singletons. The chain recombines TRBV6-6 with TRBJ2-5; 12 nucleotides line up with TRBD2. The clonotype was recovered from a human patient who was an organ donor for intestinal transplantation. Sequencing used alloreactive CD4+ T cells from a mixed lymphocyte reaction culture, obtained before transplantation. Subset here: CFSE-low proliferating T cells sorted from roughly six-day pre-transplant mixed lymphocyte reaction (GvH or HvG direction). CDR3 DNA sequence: TGTGCCAGCAGCCGAAAACTAGCGGGAGGCCAAGAGACCCAGTACTTC. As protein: CASSRKLAGGQETQYF.